This T cell receptor (beta chain) was observed in a study of control samples from healthy donors and cancer patients. Measured with immunoSEQ multiplex PCR; TCRdb has only the in-frame clones, and not every one. The table includes fewer than 200,000 clones, 90% detected once. This clone came up once. The CDR3 is 12 residues long. V was pared by 2 bases and J by 11 bases, with 12 bases between. Germline values: CDR1 MDHEN, CDR2 SYDVKM. The TCR comes from a woman aged 50 to 60 in good health. The rearrangement links TRBV28 to TRBJ1-1; D is undetermined. The sequencing sample was made of blood. CDR3 region: CASSLKALEAFF. DNA for the CDR3: TGTGCCAGCAGTTTAAAGGCGCTGGAGGCTTTCTTT.